The entry that follows covers one T cell receptor (beta chain) sequence. This sample includes further DNA sequences coding for the same CDR3. This sample is part of a study of shared clonotypes between healthy human individuals. Unmatched junction bases numbered 0, after V lost 2 bases and J lost 3 bases. The CDR3 has 13 residues. Germline V lookup: CDR1 SGDLS, CDR2 YYNGEE. Once extracted for a subset, genomic DNA was divided evenly among several immunoSEQ plates. Method: immunoSEQ multiplex PCR; TCRdb's copy keeps in-frame clones and lacks some. The table shows 2 million to 2.5 million clones, with 85% to 95% occurring only once.

The origin of this receptor is a man younger than 30 in good health. Some clones in this sample may be carry-over from other donors' samples. Sequenced: naive CD4+ T cells from PBMCs. As for subset: CD45RA+ positively selected. The chain joins TRBV9 to TRBJ2-3; the match to TRBD2 covers 7 bases. The CDR3 DNA reads TGTGCCAGCAGCGTGGGAGGGACAGATACGCAGTATTTT. Its protein is CASSVGGTDTQYF.